This T cell receptor (beta chain) was sequenced for a study of STAT5B mutations in CD4+ large granular lymphocyte leukemia. Study findings and constraints: The CD4+ versus CD8+ T-LGLL clonality difference may reflect limited sample size. Approximately 25% of private leukemic clonotypes occurred rarely in other patients' non-leukemic repertoires. Compared with healthy controls (2/35), patient top clones favored TRBV06 (8/27).

Comments on this clone: Its matching antigen is unknown.

Study processing details: Lowest detectable productive clonotype frequency was 2.59 x 10-5. Clones were read by immunoSEQ multiplex PCR, and TCRdb kept only the in-frame ones, dropping some. The V and J calls and clone size come from that table; D and trimming were worked out from the DNA. The repertoire holds some 40,000 clones, approximately 80% seen once, with 3.5% to 4% in the top ten. This CDR3 spans 13 amino acids. V lost 4 bases and J lost 4, with 10 bases in between. Germline CDR1 is MGHRA and CDR2 is YSYEKL. The material sequenced was CD4+ T cells from blood buffy coats. This sequence was found in a human donor in good health. The J gene is TRBJ2-5, the V gene TRBV4-1; D is possibly TRBD1 or TRBD2 (5 bases each). CDR3 sequence: CASSLGRAETQYF. As DNA, the CDR3 is TGCGCCAGCAGCCTGGGACGGGCAGAGACCCAGTACTTC.